These 28 T cell receptor beta chains originate from one sample sequenced in a study of technical replicates of blood from a few donors. The repertoire was sequenced with immunoSEQ multiplex PCR; TCRdb's copy has only in-frame clones and lacks some. This sample has roughly 79,000 clones, with about 81% found just once. The sample consisted of PBMCs. These receptor sequences come from a human donor in good health. Some clones in this sample may be carry-over from other donors' samples.

The chain links TRBV6-5 to TRBJ1-2; perhaps TRBD1 as D (5 bases). There are 15 residues in the CDR3. Germline V gene sequence: CDR1 MNHEY, CDR2 SVGAGI. With 4 bases removed from V and 0 bases from J, the gap between germline ends came to 12 bases. The CDR3 DNA reads as TGTGCCAGCAGTTCCCTCGGGGGGACTAACTATGGCTACACCTTC. Protein: CASSSLGGTNYGYTF.

The table lists this clone with a few counts. The chain links TRBV19 to TRBJ1-1, with D uncertain. The CDR3 sequence is 15 residues long. With 1 base removed from V and 9 bases from J, the gap between germline ends came to 18 bases. The V gene's germline CDR1 is LNHDA and CDR2 SQIVND (reference sequence). The CDR3 DNA reads TGTGCCAGTAGTATAGCACGGGCCCTCGGGATGAAAGCTTTCTTT. The encoded protein is CASSIARALGMKAFF.

V gene TRBV6-5 combines with J gene TRBJ1-2; 11 positions agree with TRBD1. This CDR3 spans 16 amino acids. Germline CDR1 is MNHEY and CDR2 is SVGAGI. J gave up 0 bases and V 4 bases, and 4 bases lay outside the gene matches. The CDR3 nucleotides read TGTGCCAGCAGTTTTAGGACAGGGGGCACTAACTATGGCTACACCTTC. It specifies CASSFRTGGTNYGYTF.

The CDR3 DNA reads as TGCGCCAGCAGCCAACTTCAGGGGGCGCAAGAGACCCAGTACTTC. Encoded protein: CASSQLQGAQETQYF. The chain recombines TRBV4-1 with TRBJ2-5; TRBD1 agrees at 8 bases. V gave up 2 bases and J gave up 2 bases; unmatched junction bases: 4. Germline V gives CDR1 MGHRA, CDR2 YSYEKL. This CDR3 has 15 residues.

The chain has TRBV4-2 and TRBJ1-1; maybe TRBD1 (5 bases). With 0 bases removed from V and 1 base from J, the gap between germline ends came to 12 bases. The CDR3 consists of 16 residues. Germline CDR1 LGHNA, CDR2 YNFKEQ. CDR3 DNA sequence: TGTGCCAGCAGCCAAGAGGTAGGGGAACGGAACACTGAAGCTTTCTTT. Translation gives CASSQEVGERNTEAFF.

J is TRBJ2-7 and V is TRBV30, with TRBD1 matching over 7 bases. The CDR3 is 14 residues long. J gave up 2 bases and V 3 bases, and 7 bases lay outside the gene matches. Germline V gene sequence: CDR1 GTSNPN, CDR2 SVGIG (reference sequence). CDR3 amino acids: CAWSDPGGTYEQYF. The CDR3 DNA sequence: TGTGCCTGGAGCGACCCAGGGGGTACCTACGAGCAGTACTTC.

This clone has only a few counts. V gene TRBV5-1 combines with J gene TRBJ2-7, with D possibly being TRBD1 (7 bases). Trimming took 0 bases from V and 4 from J, leaving 26 bases between them. Germline V gene sequence: CDR1 SGHRS, CDR2 YFSETQ. The CDR3 extends over 19 amino acids. In DNA, the CDR3 is TGCGCCAGCAGCTTGGCCCCCGCGCTAACCAGGGGGGCAGCATACGAGCAGTACTTC. Protein product: CASSLAPALTRGAAYEQYF. The entire variable domain, with the rest obtained from reference TRBV5-1 and TRBJ2-7, is as follows: KAGVTQTPRYLIKTRGQQVTLSCSPISGHRSVSWYQQTPGQGLQFLFEYFSETQRNKGNFPGRFSGRQFSNSRSEMNVSTLELGDSALYLCASSLAPALTRGAAYEQYFGPGTRLTVT.

The chain uses TRBV11-2 and TRBJ2-3; TRBD1 aligns across 7 bases. The CDR3 is 15 amino acids. V lost 3 bases and J lost 4; bases outside the gene matches: 7. Germline assignment: CDR1 SGHAT and CDR2 FQNNGV. The CDR3 loop is CASSFYPTGPDTQYF. The CDR3 nucleotides read TGTGCCAGCAGCTTTTACCCGACAGGGCCAGATACGCAGTATTTT.

The gene calls are TRBV11-2 and TRBJ2-3; TRBD2 matches 12 bases. The CDR3 sequence is 17 residues long. Germline V gives CDR1 SGHAT, CDR2 FQNNGV. With V trimmed by 3 bases and J by 6 bases, 10 bases remained unmatched. CDR3 loop: CASSFRTSGNVGDTQYF. CDR3 bases: TGTGCCAGCAGCTTCAGGACTAGCGGGAATGTTGGTGATACGCAGTATTTT.

The rearrangement joins TRBV5-1 to TRBJ2-1; 13 bases are a match to TRBD2. The germline CDR1 and CDR2 sequences are SGHRS and YFSETQ. CDR3 length equals 18 residues. V lost 3 bases to trimming and J lost 2 bases; unmatched junction nucleotides: 8. The CDR3 sequence is CASSWGTSGTNPYNEQFF. In DNA form, the CDR3 reads TGCGCCAGCAGCTGGGGGACTAGCGGGACCAACCCCTACAATGAGCAGTTCTTC.

The gene calls are TRBV4-3 and TRBJ1-4; 9 bases fit TRBD1. This CDR3 is built from 15 residues. V was clipped by 3 bases and J by 7 bases; unmatched bases: 6. Germline CDR1 and CDR2: LGHNA and YSLEER. The CDR3 spells CASSQDRGSSEKLFF. For the CDR3, the DNA is TGCGCCAGCAGCCAGGACAGGGGCTCGAGTGAAAAACTGTTTTTT.

This rearrangement joins TRBV5-4 to TRBJ1-6; D remains ambiguous. The CDR3 consists of 16 residues. The germline V gene encodes CDR1 SGHNT and CDR2 YYREEE (reference sequence). With 6 bases removed from V and 7 bases from J, the gap between germline ends came to 20 bases. The CDR3 coding sequence is TGTGCCAGCACCTTCGGGAGCGGCACTCGAAATTCACCCCTCCACTTT. This encodes CASTFGSGTRNSPLHF.

The rearrangement links TRBV6-6 to TRBJ1-2; D perhaps matches TRBD1 (5 bases). Trimming left V 5 bases short and J 8 bases short, with 12 bases between. This CDR3 region has 12 residues. CDR1 is MNHNY, CDR2 SVGAGI, per germline (reference sequence). This CDR3 is CASSQGDRGYTF. The CDR3 DNA follows: TGTGCCAGCAGTCAGGGTGATCGGGGCTACACCTTC.

The chain uses TRBV7-9 and TRBJ1-4, with D perhaps TRBD1 (5 bases). Trimming shortened V by 1 base and J by 7 bases, and 10 bases separated the two germline ends. Germline V gives CDR1 SEHNR, CDR2 FQNEAQ (reference sequence). CDR3 size: 14 residues. Here the CDR3 DNA reads TGTGCCAGCAGCTTAGACCGGGGGGGTGAAAAACTGTTTTTT. Amino acids: CASSLDRGGEKLFF.

The CDR3: CAIRRGGGGAEAFF. As DNA, the CDR3 is TGTGCCATCCGTCGTGGGGGAGGTGGGGCTGAAGCTTTCTTT. This chain uses TRBV10-3 with TRBJ1-1, with D maybe TRBD1 (5 bases). Trimming took 8 bases from V and 6 from J, leaving 19 bases between them. This CDR3 contains 14 residues. Germline V gene lookup returns CDR1 ENHRY and CDR2 SYGVKD.

This chain connects TRBV29-1 to TRBJ2-3, with a weak D call TRBD1 (5 bases). Germline values: CDR1 SQVTM, CDR2 ANQGSEA. The CDR3 length is 13 residues. V dropped 5 bases and J dropped 3 bases, with 12 bases sitting between them. This CDR3 is CSVIFQGTDTQYF. CDR3 coding DNA: TGCAGCGTTATTTTTCAGGGAACAGATACGCAGTATTTT.

This chain links TRBV2 with TRBJ2-7; 8 nucleotides line up with TRBD1. The trim removed 5 bases at V and 2 bases at J, leaving 5 bases unmatched. CDR3 length: 14 residues. The germline CDR1 and CDR2 sequences are SNHLY and FYNNEI. The DNA of the CDR3 is TGTGCCAGCAGTCCAACAGGGGGGACCTACGAGCAGTACTTC. This encodes CASSPTGGTYEQYF.

Comments on this clone: This CDR3 fails to terminate in the conserved phenylalanine or tryptophan, so it likely reflects a read error. The chain has TRBV30 and TRBJ2-7, with D hard to call. Trimming took off 4 bases at V and 1 base at J, with 8 bases between the two ends. CDR1 GTSNPN and CDR2 SVGIG come from the germline V gene (reference sequence). This CDR3 is 12 amino acids long. This CDR3 is CAWTVGSYEQYL. In DNA form, the CDR3 reads TGTGCCTGGACCGTCGGGTCCTACGAGCAGTACCTC.

CDR3 bases: TGTGCCAGCAGCTTAGTGGTGTCAGCGGGGGGGGTCTACGAGCAGTACTTC. It specifies CASSLVVSAGGVYEQYF. The chain couples TRBV7-6 to TRBJ2-7; TRBD2 matches at 10 bases. The germline V gene has CDR1 SGHVS and CDR2 FNYEAQ. The length of the CDR3 is 17 residues. V lost 1 base to trimming and J lost 3 bases; unmatched junction nucleotides: 9.

The sample holds one count of this clone. The chain links TRBV19 to TRBJ1-2; 9 bases agree with TRBD1. V lost 1 base and J lost 4; bases outside the gene matches: 4. Germline values: CDR1 LNHDA, CDR2 SQIVND (reference sequence). The CDR3 runs 15 residues. Here the CDR3 reads CASSIGTGALYGYTF. DNA for the CDR3: TGTGCCAGTAGTATAGGGACAGGGGCCCTCTATGGCTACACCTTC.

J is TRBJ2-7 and V is TRBV19; possible D gene TRBD2, 6 bases. Trimming removed 0 bases at V and 1 base at J, with 7 bases between. Looked up from germline, CDR1 is LNHDA and CDR2 is SQIVND (reference sequence). The CDR3 runs to 14 residues. The CDR3 DNA is TGTGCCAGTAGTATAGAAAGCGGGTCCTACGAGCAGTACTTC. Translation: CASSIESGSYEQYF.

The rearrangement joins TRBV30 to TRBJ2-1, with a tentative D call TRBD1 (5 bases). This CDR3 spans 14 amino acids. V lost 1 base to trimming and J lost 4 bases, with 11 bases between them. Per germline, CDR1 GTSNPN and CDR2 SVGIG (reference sequence). CDR3 amino acids: CAWSGDGAYNEQFF. The DNA of the CDR3 is TGTGCCTGGAGTGGGGATGGGGCTTACAATGAGCAGTTCTTC. The full variable domain, with the rest looked up from reference TRBV30 and TRBJ2-1, is SQTIHQWPATLVQPVGSPLSLECTVEGTSNPNLYWYRQAAGRGLQLLFYSVGIGQISSEVPQNLSASRPQDRQFILSSKKLLLSDSGFYLCAWSGDGAYNEQFFGPGTRLTVL.

V is TRBV30 and J is TRBJ2-7; possibly TRBD1 for D (5 bases). Between the trimmed V and J ends, which lost 0 bases and 6 bases, there was a span of 6 bases. Germline assignment: CDR1 GTSNPN and CDR2 SVGIG (reference sequence). The CDR3 has 11 residues. CDR3 residues: CAWSVRAEQYF. CDR3 nucleotides: TGTGCCTGGAGTGTCAGGGCCGAGCAGTACTTC.

In this sample, this clone turned up a few times. The chain employs TRBV7-9 and TRBJ2-1; TRBD2 is a possible D gene (7 bases). The CDR3 has 14 amino acids. Germline lookup yields CDR1 SEHNR and CDR2 FQNEAQ (reference sequence). V lost 0 bases, J lost 10 bases, and 13 bases lay in between. This CDR3 reads CASSLAGGLGEQFF. In DNA form, the CDR3 reads TGTGCCAGCAGCTTAGCGGGGGGGCTTGGAGAGCAGTTCTTC.

J is TRBJ2-1 and V is TRBV18, with 16 nucleotides matching TRBD2. The junction had 2 bases not matched to a gene; V was cut back by 0 bases and J by 0 bases. This CDR3 spans 19 amino acids. CDR1 is KGHSH and CDR2 is LQKENI in the germline V gene. The CDR3 is CASSPPGTSGGASYNEQFF. CDR3 nucleotide sequence: TGTGCCAGCTCACCACCGGGGACTAGCGGGGGGGCCTCCTACAATGAGCAGTTCTTC. The full variable domain, completed using reference TRBV18 and TRBJ2-1, is NAGVMQNPRHLVRRRGQEARLRCSPMKGHSHVYWYRQLPEEGLKFMVYLQKENIIDESGMPKERFSAEFPKEGPSILRIQQVVRGDSAAYFCASSPPGTSGGASYNEQFFGPGTRLTVL.

The count of this clone is one. The V and J genes are TRBV15 and TRBJ2-3, with 7 bases identical to TRBD1. The V gene's germline CDR1 is LNHNV and CDR2 YYDKDF (reference sequence). V shed 4 bases and J 5 bases; nucleotides not matched to a gene: 12. The CDR3 extends over 16 amino acids. The CDR3 region has the DNA TGTGCCACCAGCAACCATACAGGGGCGGCTAAAGATACGCAGTATTTT. It translates to CATSNHTGAAKDTQYF.

This clone was counted once. The V and J genes are TRBV9 and TRBJ2-2, with D hard to call. Germline values: CDR1 SGDLS, CDR2 YYNGEE. CDR3 length: 17 amino acids. V was shortened by 4 bases and J by 2 bases, with 18 bases between the two germline ends. The CDR3 bases are TGTGCCAGCAGCTCAGACCCACTATGGGTTAACACCGGGGAGCTGTTTTTT. Translated: CASSSDPLWVNTGELFF.

The chain uses TRBV2 and TRBJ2-3, with TRBD2 as a possible D gene (5 bases). From germline, CDR1 is SNHLY and CDR2 FYNNEI. CDR3 size: 14 residues. The V end lost 7 bases, the J end lost 0 bases, and 11 bases lay between the germline ends. The CDR3: CASTGIPSTDTQYF. DNA for the CDR3: TGTGCCAGCACGGGAATACCTAGCACAGATACGCAGTATTTT.